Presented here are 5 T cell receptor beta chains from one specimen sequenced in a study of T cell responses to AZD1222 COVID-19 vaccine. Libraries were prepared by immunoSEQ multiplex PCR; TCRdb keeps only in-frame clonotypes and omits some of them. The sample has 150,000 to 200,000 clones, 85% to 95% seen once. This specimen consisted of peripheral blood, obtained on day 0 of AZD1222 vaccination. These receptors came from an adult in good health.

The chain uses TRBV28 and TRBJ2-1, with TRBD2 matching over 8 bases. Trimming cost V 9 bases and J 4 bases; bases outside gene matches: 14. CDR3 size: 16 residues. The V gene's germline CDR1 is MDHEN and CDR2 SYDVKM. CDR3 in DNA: TGTGCCAGTTCGGGGCGGGAGGCGTTTGCTTACAATGAGCAGTTCTTC. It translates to CASSGREAFAYNEQFF.

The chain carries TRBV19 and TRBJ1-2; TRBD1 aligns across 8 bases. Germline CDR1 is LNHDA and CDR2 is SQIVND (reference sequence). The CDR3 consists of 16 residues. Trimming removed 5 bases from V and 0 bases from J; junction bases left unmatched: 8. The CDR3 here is CASSAKTGAANYGYTF. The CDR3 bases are TGTGCCAGTAGTGCAAAGACAGGGGCAGCTAACTATGGCTACACCTTC.

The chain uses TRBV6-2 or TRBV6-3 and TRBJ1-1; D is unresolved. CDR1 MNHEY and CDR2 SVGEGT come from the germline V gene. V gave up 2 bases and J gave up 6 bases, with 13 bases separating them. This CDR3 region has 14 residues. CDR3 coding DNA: TGTGCCAGCAGTTACACTTTCGGCGGTTCTGAAGCTTTCTTT. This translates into CASSYTFGGSEAFF.

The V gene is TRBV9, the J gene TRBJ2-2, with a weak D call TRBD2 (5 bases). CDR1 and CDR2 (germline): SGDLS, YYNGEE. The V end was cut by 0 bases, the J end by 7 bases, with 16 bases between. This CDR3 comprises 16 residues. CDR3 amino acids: CASSVVRGLYSGELFF. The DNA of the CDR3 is TGTGCCAGCAGCGTAGTACGAGGGCTCTACAGCGGGGAGCTGTTTTTT.

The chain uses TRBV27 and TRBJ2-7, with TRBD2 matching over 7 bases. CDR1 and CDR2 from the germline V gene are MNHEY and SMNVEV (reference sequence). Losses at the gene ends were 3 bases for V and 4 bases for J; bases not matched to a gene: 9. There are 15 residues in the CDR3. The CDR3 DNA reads TGTGCCAGCAGTTTTGGGGGGGAGAGGCTTTACGAGCAGTACTTC. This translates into CASSFGGERLYEQYF.